These 17 T cell receptor beta chains were all obtained from the same sample, sequenced in a study of CD8 T cells in ankylosing spondylitis. TCRdb reanalysed the 5' RACE reads using MiXCR and keeps one entry per CDR3 protein. The top ten hold roughly 9% of the sample, which has about 300,000 distinct CDR3 sequences, roughly 12% seen once. The sample was blood, either unsorted or a sorted T cell fraction (not recorded which). Receptors originate from a female donor with ankylosing spondylitis or in good health (not recorded which).

This clonotype was found many times. The chain couples TRBV5-1 to TRBJ1-5, with TRBD1 matching 7 bases. Germline V CDR1 and CDR2: SGHRS, YFSETQ. The J segment lost 4 bases and the V segment lost 4 bases, leaving 5 bases of the junction unmatched. The CDR3 spans 14 residues. Written as DNA, the CDR3 is TGCGCCAGCAGCCCCAGGGACAGAAATCAGCCCCAGCATTTT. It specifies CASSPRDRNQPQHF.

V gene TRBV12-3 or TRBV12-4 combines with J gene TRBJ2-7; D uncertain. The CDR3 consists of 14 residues. With 3 bases removed from V and 6 bases from J, the gap between germline ends came to 15 bases. The CDR3 DNA follows: TGTGCCAGCAGTTTCCTCGGAAGGTTTCGCGAGCAGTACTTC. Translation gives CASSFLGRFREQYF.

This clonotype has a handful of counts. V gene TRBV5-1 combines with J gene TRBJ2-7; TRBD2 agrees at 11 bases. The CDR3 runs 17 residues. V dropped 3 bases and J dropped 3; count of bases not matched to a gene: 11. From germline, CDR1 is SGHRS and CDR2 YFSETQ. As DNA, the CDR3 is TGCGCCAGCAGCTACGGAACCGGGACTAGCGGACTCTACGAGCAGTACTTC. This codes for CASSYGTGTSGLYEQYF.

This clonotype was seen more than once but under ten times. The chain is built from TRBV19 and TRBJ1-2, with D uncertain. The CDR3 has 13 amino acids. The ends were cut back, 6 bases at V and 4 bases at J, with 12 bases in the middle. Germline V CDR1 and CDR2: LNHDA, SQIVND (reference sequence). As DNA, the CDR3 is TGTGCCAGTAGCCAACCGACCGGCTATGGCTACACCTTC. Translating gives CASSQPTGYGYTF.

This clonotype appeared many times. The chain has TRBV20-1 and TRBJ1-2; D unresolved. Germline values: CDR1 DFQATT, CDR2 SNEGSKA (reference sequence). V dropped 3 bases and J dropped 13 bases, with 21 bases sitting between them. This CDR3 spans 13 amino acids. In DNA form, the CDR3 reads TGCAGTGCTAGGAACTCTGAGGACTACTCTCCCACCTTC. Encoded protein: CSARNSEDYSPTF.

Many counts were recorded for this clonotype. J is TRBJ2-1 and V is TRBV27; 9 bases line up with TRBD2. Germline V gives CDR1 MNHEY, CDR2 SMNVEV (reference sequence). The CDR3 is 16 residues long. The ends lost 2 bases at V and 4 bases at J; junction bases unmatched: 6. CDR3 DNA sequence: TGTGCCAGCAGTTTACTAGCGGGGTGGGCTTACAATGAGCAGTTCTTC. It is translated as CASSLLAGWAYNEQFF.

Ten or more counts support this clonotype. V is TRBV28 and J is TRBJ2-6; tentatively, D is TRBD1 or TRBD2 (7 bases each). Trimming took off 3 bases at V and 0 bases at J, with 12 bases between the two ends. There are 17 residues in the CDR3. The germline V gene has CDR1 MDHEN and CDR2 SYDVKM. CDR3 sequence: CASSLQGGTSGANVLTF. CDR3 DNA: TGTGCCAGCAGTTTGCAGGGGGGGACCTCTGGGGCCAACGTCCTGACTTTC.

This clonotype was recorded at least ten times. This chain connects TRBV10-3 to TRBJ2-3; D is tentatively TRBD1 or TRBD2 (5 bases each). CDR3 length equals 15 residues. V was clipped by 7 bases and J by 5 bases, with 19 bases between them. Germline assignment: CDR1 ENHRY and CDR2 SYGVKD. The CDR3 region has the DNA TGTGCCATCACACCCAGTACTGAGGGGAGAGATACGCAGTATTTT. It encodes CAITPSTEGRDTQYF.

The chain carries TRBV5-1 and TRBJ2-7; no definite D call. The V end lost 8 bases, the J end lost 2 bases, and 11 bases lay between the germline ends. In germline, CDR1 is SGHRS, CDR2 YFSETQ. The CDR3 totals 12 residues. CDR3 sequence (DNA): TGCGCCAGTGGATGGGATACCTACGAGCAGTACTTC. Translating gives CASGWDTYEQYF.

This clonotype showed up just once. In DNA, the CDR3 is TGTGCCAGCAGCCATTTTCTACTAGCGGGAGGTTCCGATGAGCAGTTCTTC. Translating gives CASSHFLLAGGSDEQFF. This rearrangement joins TRBV3-1 to TRBJ2-1, with 12 bases lining up with TRBD2. Germline CDR1 LGHDT, CDR2 YNNKEL (reference sequence). V shed 3 bases and J 8 bases; nucleotides not matched to a gene: 11. The CDR3 totals 17 residues.

A word on this clonotype: A junction boundary mismatches the germline segment, possibly from a read error. The genes are TRBV12-3 or TRBV12-4 and TRBJ1-2; D is uncertain. The CDR3 is 12 amino acids. CDR3 region: CASSFDNYGDTF. CDR3 DNA sequence: TGTGCCAGCAGTTTTGATAACTATGGCGACACCTTC.

The rearrangement links TRBV3-1 to TRBJ2-7, with no clear D. Per germline, CDR1 LGHDT and CDR2 YNNKEL (reference sequence). This CDR3 is built from 13 residues. V was trimmed by 0 bases and J by 6 bases, leaving 9 bases between them. The CDR3 DNA is TGTGCCAGCAGCCAAGATGTTACGACCGAGCAGTACTTC. Protein: CASSQDVTTEQYF.

This clonotype was picked up a small number of times. The chain combines TRBV3-1 with TRBJ2-1; D is unresolved. V dropped 3 bases and J dropped 2 bases, with 8 bases sitting between them. The CDR3 has 14 residues. In germline, CDR1 is LGHDT, CDR2 YNNKEL (reference sequence). CDR3 region: CASSQDQPYNEQFF. Written as DNA, the CDR3 is TGTGCCAGCAGCCAGGATCAACCCTACAATGAGCAGTTCTTC.

This clonotype was picked up many times. The chain combines TRBV20-1 with TRBJ2-1; the match to TRBD2 covers 15 bases. V shed 3 bases, J shed 7 bases, and the junction held 7 bases outside the gene matches. The CDR3 length is 16 residues. CDR1 is DFQATT, CDR2 SNEGSKA, per germline (reference sequence). The CDR3 DNA reads TGCAGTGCTAGCCCCCCCGGGACTAGCGGGAGGAATGAGCAGTTCTTC. Amino acid sequence: CSASPPGTSGRNEQFF.

This clonotype was observed many times. J is TRBJ1-1 and V is TRBV12-3 or TRBV12-4; D gene uncertain. The CDR3 spans 13 residues. Trimming stripped 2 bases from V and 4 bases from J, with 8 bases between. The CDR3 bases are TGTGCCAGCAGTTTAAGTTCCGGCACTGAAGCTTTCTTT. It is translated as CASSLSSGTEAFF.

This clonotype was counted many times. The chain uses TRBV5-1 and TRBJ2-7; 10 nucleotides line up with TRBD2. Germline values: CDR1 SGHRS, CDR2 YFSETQ. V shed 4 bases and J 7 bases; nucleotides not matched to a gene: 8. CDR3 size: 14 residues. The CDR3 DNA sequence: TGCGCCAGCAGCATGACTAGCGGGCAAAGGGAGCAGTACTTC. This codes for CASSMTSGQREQYF.

This clonotype has a count of ten or more. The chain carries TRBV29-1 and TRBJ2-5; TRBD2 matches at 14 bases. The germline V gene encodes CDR1 SQVTM and CDR2 ANQGSEA. This CDR3 contains 16 residues. V lost 6 bases, J lost 4 bases, and 10 bases stayed unmatched. CDR3 in DNA: TGCAGCGTGAAGGGGACTAGCGGGAGCGGTGTAGAGACCCAGTACTTC. Its translation: CSVKGTSGSGVETQYF.